This is a list of T cell receptor beta chains from one sample in a study of CD8+CD57+ T cells in acquired aplastic anemia. TCRdb processed the reads anew with MiXCR; each CDR3 protein has one entry. The repertoire has hundreds of thousands of distinct CDR3 sequences, around 45% of them found once; the top ten carry over 7.5%. Sequenced sample: sorted CD4+, CD8+, or CD8+CD57+ T cells (not recorded which) from PBMCs. The receptors here all came from a human donor with aplastic anemia. Each CDR3 is given with its conserved first and last residue. A D gene is named only where the DNA matches it firmly. A clone size is listed for some rows: how often the clone was seen (once, few, many), or a class if it is expanded.

d_call j_call clone_size v_call cdr3_nt cdr3_aa
- TRBJ2-2 - TRBV10-2 TGCGCCAGCCAGGGTCCCCAGGGCTGTGCGAACACCGGGGAGCTGTTTTTT CASQGPQGCANTGELFF
- TRBJ2-7 once TRBV5-1 TGCGCCAGCAGCTTGCGGGACGGAGGGGTCTACGAGCAGTACTTC CASSLRDGGVYEQYF
TRBD1 TRBJ2-7 many TRBV9 TGTGCCAGCAGCCCGTCGTCCCGGGACAGATACGAGCAGTACTTC CASSPSSRDRYEQYF
- TRBJ1-3 many TRBV7-9 TGTGCCAGCAGCTTAGAGGGGCGAAACACCATATATTTT CASSLEGRNTIYF
- TRBJ2-1 - TRBV7-9 TGTGCCAGCAGCGGTGGGGGAGGTTCATCCTACAATGAGCAGTTCTTC CASSGGGGSSYNEQFF
- TRBJ2-7 once TRBV2 TGTGCCAGCAGTGTTAGTGTCTTCGACGAGCAGTACTTC CASSVSVFDEQYF
- TRBJ2-1 - TRBV4-1 TGCGCCAGCAGCTCGCACCAACAGGGTCCCTCCTACAATGAGCAGTTCTTC CASSSHQQGPSYNEQFF
- TRBJ1-6 - TRBV7-2 TGTGCCAGCAGCTTAGCGCGAGGACAAGGCTCTGATCCACTCCTCCACTTT CASSLARGQGSDPLLHF
TRBD2 TRBJ2-1 - TRBV15 TGTGCCAGCGGGACTAGCCGGGGCGAGCAGTTCTTC CASGTSRGEQFF
- TRBJ1-6 few TRBV6-5 TGTGCCAGCAGTCCCGGTCTGGCAGGTTCACCCCTCCACTTT CASSPGLAGSPLHF
TRBD1 TRBJ1-5 once TRBV4-2 TGTGCCAGCAGCCAAGTCAGGGGGAGCAATCAGCCCCAGCATTTT CASSQVRGSNQPQHF
TRBD1 TRBJ2-1 many TRBV20-1 TGCAGTGCTAGGGGACAGGGGTGGTCAAGCAATGAGCAGTTCTTC CSARGQGWSSNEQFF
- TRBJ2-5 - TRBV20-1 TGCAGTTCACTCGTGGTGAGGGGAGATCTTGAGACCCAGTACTTC CSSLVVRGDLETQYF
- TRBJ1-3 many TRBV25-1 TGTGCCAGCAGTGAAGTAGAGACATCAGGGGACCGAAACACCATATATTTT CASSEVETSGDRNTIYF
- TRBJ2-1 once TRBV6-6 TGTGCCAGCAGGAGGACCCGAGGGTACAATGAGCAGTTCTTC CASRRTRGYNEQFF
TRBD1 TRBJ1-1 - TRBV7-2 TGTGCCAGCAGCCAAGAATTCAGGGGGGAGGGTGAAGCTTTCTTT CASSQEFRGEGEAFF
TRBD2 TRBJ2-7 - TRBV7-9 TGTGCCAGCAGCTTAGTCCGGCTAGCGGGAGGGGACGAGCAGTACTTC CASSLVRLAGGDEQYF
- TRBJ2-6 once TRBV10-3 TGTGCCATCGAGGGCGTAGGGGCCAACGTCCTGACTTTC CAIEGVGANVLTF
TRBD2 TRBJ2-1 few TRBV7-9 TGTGCCAGCAGCTCACCCTATGGCGGGGGAGAATACAATGAGCAATTCTTC CASSSPYGGGEYNEQFF
TRBD2 TRBJ2-5 many TRBV28 TGTGCCCATAACGGGGGGGGGCCAGAGACCCAGTACTTC CAHNGGGPETQYF
- TRBJ2-3 many TRBV10-3 TGTGCCATCAGTGATTGGGACTCCACTTTCACAGATACGCAGTATTTT CAISDWDSTFTDTQYF
- TRBJ2-3 many TRBV20-1 TGCAGTGCCCACCTGCCGCGGGCTTACAGTAGCACAGATACGCAGTATTTT CSAHLPRAYSSTDTQYF
- TRBJ2-7 few TRBV20-1 TGCAGTGCCTTGGAGGCAGGGACGGTCTACGAGCAGTACTTC CSALEAGTVYEQYF
TRBD1 TRBJ2-7 - TRBV15 TGTGCCACCAGCAGACAAGGACAGGGGGTCGGCGAGCAGTACTTC CATSRQGQGVGEQYF
- TRBJ2-7 - TRBV5-1 TGCGCCAGCAGCTTGGTGGGGAGTGGGGCAGGATCCTACGAGCAGTACTTC CASSLVGSGAGSYEQYF
TRBD2 TRBJ2-3 many TRBV7-9 TGTGCCAGCAGCACATCGGTGGGGACTACACGAGATACGCAGTATTTT CASSTSVGTTRDTQYF
TRBD1 TRBJ2-5 - TRBV7-3 TGTGCCAGCAGCTTACGACAGGGAGTGACCGAGACCCAGTACTTC CASSLRQGVTETQYF
TRBD2 TRBJ2-1 many TRBV20-1 TGCAGTGCTAGAGATATTTTCGTGGGGCTAGCGGGAGTTGAGCAGTTCTTC CSARDIFVGLAGVEQFF
- TRBJ1-2 many TRBV15 TGTGCCACCAGTATCGACAGAGCGGTGGAGGGCTACACCTTC CATSIDRAVEGYTF
TRBD2 TRBJ2-7 many TRBV2 TGTGCCAGCGGATTGGCGGGGGGCTCCTACGAGCAGTACTTC CASGLAGGSYEQYF
- TRBJ1-2 - TRBV30 TGTGCCTGGACGAGGGGTCTTATTCGGGATGGCTACACCTTC CAWTRGLIRDGYTF
TRBD2 TRBJ2-1 many TRBV20-1 TGCAGTGCCACAGGGACTAGCGGGAGTACGCACAATGAGCAGTTCTTC CSATGTSGSTHNEQFF
TRBD2 TRBJ2-5 many TRBV5-1 TGCGCCAGCAGCCCCTGGACTAGCGGGAAAAAGGGAGAGACCCAGTACTTC CASSPWTSGKKGETQYF
- TRBJ2-1 many TRBV5-1 TGCGCCAGCAGCCCGACAAACAATGAGCAGTTCTTC CASSPTNNEQFF
TRBD1 TRBJ2-3 many TRBV10-1 TGCGCCAGCAGTGCCGGACAGGAAAGAAGCACAGATACGCAGTATTTT CASSAGQERSTDTQYF
- TRBJ2-1 - TRBV13 TGTGCCAGCAGCCTACGTTTCTCGGTGGATGAGCAGTTCTTC CASSLRFSVDEQFF
- TRBJ2-5 - TRBV2 TGTGCCAGCAGGGAGGGCACCCAGTACTTC CASREGTQYF
TRBD1 TRBJ2-3 - TRBV25-1 TGTGCCAGCAGACAGGGGGACACAGATACGCAGTATTTT CASRQGDTDTQYF
TRBD1 TRBJ1-1 many TRBV5-1 TGCGCCAGCTACGGGACAGGGAGGAATAACACTGAAGCTTTCTTT CASYGTGRNNTEAFF
TRBD2 TRBJ2-1 - TRBV30 TGTGCCCAAGGGAGCGGGAGCGGCTACAATGAGCAGTTCTTC CAQGSGSGYNEQFF
TRBD1 TRBJ1-1 few TRBV20-1 TGCAGTGTTCTGACAGGGGGCCTCAACACTGAAGCTTTCTTT CSVLTGGLNTEAFF
TRBD1 TRBJ1-3 - TRBV30 TGTGCCTGGAGTGCCGGGACAGGAAGGCTTTACTCTGGAAACACCATATATTTT CAWSAGTGRLYSGNTIYF
TRBD2 TRBJ2-5 - TRBV7-6 TGTGCCAGCAGCTCCGGGACTAGCGGGGGGAACCAGTACTTC CASSSGTSGGNQYF
- TRBJ1-1 many TRBV7-3 TGTGCCAGCAGCTCCAACTTGAACACTGAAGCTTTCTTT CASSSNLNTEAFF
- TRBJ1-2 - TRBV11-2 TGTGCCAGTGGTACCCAATCCAGGGGTGGTGGCTACACCTTC CASGTQSRGGGYTF
- TRBJ2-7 few TRBV10-3 TGTGCCATCAGTGAGTCGACTGTGAGATCCTACTCCTACGAGCAGTACTTC CAISESTVRSYSYEQYF
TRBD1 TRBJ1-4 - TRBV7-9 TGTGCCAGCAGGAATACGGACAGGGGGCCTGAAAAACTGTTTTTT CASRNTDRGPEKLFF